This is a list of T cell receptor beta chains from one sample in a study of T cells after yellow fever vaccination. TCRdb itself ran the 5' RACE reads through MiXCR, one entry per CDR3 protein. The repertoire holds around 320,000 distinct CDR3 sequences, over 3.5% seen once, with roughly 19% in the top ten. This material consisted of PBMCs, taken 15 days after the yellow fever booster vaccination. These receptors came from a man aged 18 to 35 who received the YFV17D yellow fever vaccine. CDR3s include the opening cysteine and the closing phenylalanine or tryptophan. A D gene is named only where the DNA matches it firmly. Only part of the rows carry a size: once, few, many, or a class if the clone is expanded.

TGCGCCAGCACAGATTCAACTAATGAAAAACTGTTTTTT CASTDSTNEKLFF TRBJ1-4 TRBV5-1 many NA
TGTGCCAGTAGTCTGGGACCGAATGGCTACACCTTC CASSLGPNGYTF TRBJ1-2 TRBV19 many NA
TGCGCCAGCAGCGGGGAAAGACCGGCCAATCAGTACTTC CASSGERPANQYF TRBJ2-4 TRBV5-1 many NA
TGTGCCAGCTATGGAGGCGGCTACACCTTC CASYGGGYTF TRBJ1-2 TRBV3-1 few NA
TGCAGTGCTCAAAGCGGGGGGGGCAAAGGAGAGACCCAGTACTTC CSAQSGGGKGETQYF TRBJ2-5 TRBV20-1 many TRBD2
TGTGCCAGCAGTATACAGGGGGGGGTTAACTATGGCTACACCTTC CASSIQGGVNYGYTF TRBJ1-2 TRBV12-3/TRBV12-4 NA TRBD1
TGCAGCGTTTATTGGGCAGAGACCCAGTACTTC CSVYWAETQYF TRBJ2-5 TRBV29-1 NA NA
TGTGCCAGCAGCCAAGCGTGGACTAGCGGTTCCCCAGGTTACGAGCAGTACTTC CASSQAWTSGSPGYEQYF TRBJ2-7 TRBV4-2 many TRBD2
TGTGCCAGCAGTTGGGATCGACAGCCTAACTATGGCTACACCTTC CASSWDRQPNYGYTF TRBJ1-2 TRBV6-6 NA NA
TGTGCCAGCTCCGTACAGGCCATGAACACCGGGGAGCTGTTTTTT CASSVQAMNTGELFF TRBJ2-2 TRBV5-4 NA NA
TGTGCCAGCACCGGGACAGACTATGGCTACACCTTC CASTGTDYGYTF TRBJ1-2 TRBV12-3/TRBV12-4 many TRBD1
TGCGCCAGCAGCCCTCCGGGAGGTAACACCGGGGAGCTGTTTTTT CASSPPGGNTGELFF TRBJ2-2 TRBV5-1 many TRBD2
TGTGCCAGCAGTTACTCTCAGGGGACGGCTCAGTACTTC CASSYSQGTAQYF TRBJ2-4 TRBV6-5 many NA
TGTGCCAGCAGCTCATGGACAGGAGCGAACACCGGGGAGCTGTTTTTT CASSSWTGANTGELFF TRBJ2-2 TRBV9 many TRBD1
TGTGCCGCGACGGGGGGTTTTGCAGATACGCAGTATTTT CAATGGFADTQYF TRBJ2-3 TRBV6-6 many TRBD2
TGTGCCAGCAGTTTAAAAACGCAGGCCTTCCTAGATACGCAGTATTTT CASSLKTQAFLDTQYF TRBJ2-3 TRBV12-3/TRBV12-4 many NA
TGTGCCAGCTCACCGACGGACGGGATGAACACTGAAGCTTTCTTT CASSPTDGMNTEAFF TRBJ1-1 TRBV18 many NA